Detailed here is one T cell receptor (beta chain). This record comes from a study of glioma-infiltrating T cells after dendritic cell vaccination. V gave up 4 bases and J gave up 2 bases, with 7 bases separating them. The germline V gene has CDR1 SGHRS and CDR2 YFSETQ. The CDR3 contains 12 residues. Measured with immunoSEQ multiplex PCR; TCRdb has only the in-frame clones, and not every one. The sample holds around 96,000 clones, around three quarters seen once. All glioblastoma patients lacked an isocitrate dehydrogenase mutation. This clonotype originated in a human donor with glioblastoma. Material: blood, obtained before dendritic cell vaccination. V usage is TRBV5-1 and J usage is TRBJ2-7, with D hard to call. In nucleotides, the CDR3 is TGCGCCAGCAGCCTAACTACCTACGAGCAGTACTTC. Amino acid sequence: CASSLTTYEQYF. The full variable domain, in which reference TRBV5-1 and TRBJ2-7 provide the parts outside the CDR3, is KAGVTQTPRYLIKTRGQQVTLSCSPISGHRSVSWYQQTPGQGLQFLFEYFSETQRNKGNFPGRFSGRQFSNSRSEMNVSTLELGDSALYLCASSLTTYEQYFGPGTRLTVT.